This TCR beta chain was observed in a study of blood T cell repertoires in COVID-19 (dated by TCRdb to about 2020). With respect to the entire study: Collaborator samples came from the United States, Italy and Spain and covered acute and convalescent phases of COVID-19. A freely available public database, intended as a resource for researchers studying the immune response to SARS-CoV-2, is where the repertoires were released. Sample metadata almost always included a de-identified subject ID, COVID-19 status, age in years and sex. Where available, HLA class I and class II types were obtained from metadata supplied by the sample provider rather than from assay-based typing. The prospective study material was composed of cDNA or gDNA derived from T cells, B-cell-depleted T cells, or PBMCs. Subjects who had been exposed to COVID-19, were actively infected with it, or had recovered from it provided the deeply sampled blood TCRbeta repertoires that made up the dataset. Samples came from the ongoing ImmuneRACE study (first 160 participants) plus 1,254 subjects from 6 global collaborators. Results and caveats for the whole study, not just this receptor: Clinical and demographic metadata were provided uncurated, with the amount varying by source and participant.

Participants in the prospective study were enrolled through a virtual design, were aged about 18 to 100 years, and lived in approximately 25 United States geographic areas. In the prospective study, participants were assigned to cohorts based on the clinical history participants reported in a screening survey and a study questionnaire. ImmuneRACE Cohort 3 recovered participants were defined by two consecutive negative NP/OP PCR tests, healthcare professional clearance, or symptom resolution. Mobile phlebotomists in the prospective study collected whole blood, serum and a nasopharyngeal or oropharyngeal swab from every participant. Prospective study participants could optionally give additional blood draws and questionnaires over an approximately two-month period. Before DNA extraction, prospective study blood samples were shipped either frozen or at room temperature. Note on this clone: This clone's antigen is unknown. Base quality data are lacking; no much larger clone is found one base away.

V and J lose 8 bases and 4 bases, and a span of 11 bases separates them. CDR1 and CDR2 (MNHEY, SVGAGI) derive from the germline V gene. CDR3 length: 12 amino acids, cysteine to phenylalanine. Kept here is only the CDR3 DNA, which spans 36 bases and is read in frame from base 1. TCRbeta CDR3 regions were amplified from genomic DNA using the immunoSEQ Assay, a bias-controlled multiplex PCR. For the original study's pipeline: Within the assay, amplification of reference gene primers was used to estimate how many nucleated cells each sample contained. To quantify the absolute abundance of each unique TCRbeta CDR3 rearrangement, sequence reads were collapsed and filtered. For each sample, productive Simpson clonality was calculated as the square root of Simpson's diversity index over productive rearrangements. TCRdb took over this immuneACCESS table, retaining in-frame rearrangements with V and J assigned. Such tables are incomplete; in checked studies, under half of the missing clones stem from an unresolved V gene, and the remainder is unexplained. The DNA gave D and trimming, while V, J and clone size come from that table. This sample lists about 300,000 clones; more than 75% were detected once. About 4.1% of the sample goes to the ten largest clones.

The V and J genes are TRBV6-5 and TRBJ1-2; D gene: possibly TRBD1, on 5 matching bases. Sequenced material: PBMCs or T cells enriched from blood (not recorded which). This TCR was recovered from a young man who had recovered from COVID-19. The CDR3 protein: CASAQGGYGYTF. The DNA sequence follows: TGTGCCAGCGCCCAGGGAGGCTATGGCTACACCTTC.